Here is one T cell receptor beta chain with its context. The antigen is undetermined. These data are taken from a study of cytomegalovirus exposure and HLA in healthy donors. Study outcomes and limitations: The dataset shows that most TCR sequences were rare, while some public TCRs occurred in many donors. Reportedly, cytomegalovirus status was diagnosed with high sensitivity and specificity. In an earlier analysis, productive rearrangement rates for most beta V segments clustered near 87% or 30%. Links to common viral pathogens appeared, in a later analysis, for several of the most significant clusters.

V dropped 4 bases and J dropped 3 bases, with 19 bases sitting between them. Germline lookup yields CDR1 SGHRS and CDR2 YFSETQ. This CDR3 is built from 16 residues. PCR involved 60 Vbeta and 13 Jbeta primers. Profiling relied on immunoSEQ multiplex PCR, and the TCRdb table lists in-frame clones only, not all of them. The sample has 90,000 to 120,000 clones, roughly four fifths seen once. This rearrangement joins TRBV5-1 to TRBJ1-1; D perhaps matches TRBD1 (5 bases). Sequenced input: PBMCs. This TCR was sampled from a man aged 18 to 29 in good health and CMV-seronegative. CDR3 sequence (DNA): TGCGCCAGCAGCCCCGCTGGGGGGGGTTGGGACACTGAAGCTTTCTTT. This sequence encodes CASSPAGGGWDTEAFF.